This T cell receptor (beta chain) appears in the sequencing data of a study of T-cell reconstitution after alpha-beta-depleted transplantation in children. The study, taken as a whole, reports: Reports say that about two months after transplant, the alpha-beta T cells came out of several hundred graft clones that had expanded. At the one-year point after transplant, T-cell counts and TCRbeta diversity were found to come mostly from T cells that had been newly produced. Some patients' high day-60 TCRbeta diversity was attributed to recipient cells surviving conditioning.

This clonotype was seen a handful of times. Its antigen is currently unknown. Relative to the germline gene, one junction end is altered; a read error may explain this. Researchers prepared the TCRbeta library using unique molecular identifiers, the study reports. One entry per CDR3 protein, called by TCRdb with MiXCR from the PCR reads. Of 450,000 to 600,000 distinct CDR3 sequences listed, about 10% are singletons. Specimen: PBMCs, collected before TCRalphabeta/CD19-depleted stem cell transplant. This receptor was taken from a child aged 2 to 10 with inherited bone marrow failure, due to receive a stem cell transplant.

CDR3 in DNA: TGCAGTGCTACAACCCCCTACCGCTACTCCAACGAGCAGTACTTC. Translated, it gives CSATTPYRYSNEQYF. The chain combines TRBV20-1 with TRBJ2-7; the D is unclear. CDR3 size: 15 residues. Per the germline V gene, CDR1 is DFQATT and CDR2 is SNEGSKA (reference sequence).